This record covers a single TCR beta chain. Its antigen is undetermined. V was shortened by 5 bases and J by 4 bases, with 11 bases between the two germline ends. The length of the CDR3 is 13 residues. This sample was taken from a study of T cell responses to AZD1222 COVID-19 vaccine. Assay used: immunoSEQ multiplex PCR; TCRdb lists only in-frame clones, some missing. The repertoire includes some 200,000 clones, 88% of them detected once, and approximately 26% sits in the top ten. Study-level findings and limits: Spike-specific TCR breadth and depth rose after two AZD1222 doses. The sample set comprised mostly white British donors with more females, and clonal diversity was possibly underestimated. Spike was spanned by vaccine-associated CD4 TCRs, with dominance at 160-218 and 743-854. Only a handful of AZD1222 recipients, several in all, had baseline seropositivity.

The clonotype was recovered from an adult who received the AZD1222 COVID-19 vaccine. The sample in question was peripheral blood, obtained 28 days after the second AZD1222 dose. This chain links TRBV12-3 or TRBV12-4 with TRBJ1-2; perhaps TRBD1 as D (6 bases). The CDR3 bases are TGTGCCAGCAGTCCGGACAGCCTCTATGGCTACACCTTC. Translated, it gives CASSPDSLYGYTF.